One sample yielded the 23 T cell receptor beta chains listed below, sequenced in a study of blood T cells in healthy people across ages. Next came a second PCR, run for about 7 to 12 cycles, which used a sample-barcoded 5' primer along with a J-beta primer mix. TCRdb itself ran the 5' RACE reads through MiXCR, one entry per CDR3 protein. The sample includes roughly 790,000 distinct CDR3 sequences, roughly 43% of them seen just once. What was sequenced was blood. These receptors were taken from a woman in her sixties or seventies in good health.

A few counts support this clonotype. The chain is built from TRBV5-1 and TRBJ1-2, with TRBD1 identical over 9 bases. Germline V lookup: CDR1 SGHRS, CDR2 YFSETQ. Unmatched junction bases numbered 11, after V lost 4 bases and J lost 7 bases. The CDR3 totals 15 residues. CDR3 sequence reads: CASSGRDRDFGGYTF. As DNA, the CDR3 is TGCGCCAGCAGCGGCCGGGACAGGGATTTCGGTGGCTACACCTTC.

The V and J genes are TRBV6-1 and TRBJ1-4; the D gene is possibly TRBD1 (6 bases). The V end was cut by 6 bases, the J end by 4 bases, with 15 bases between. CDR3 length: 15 amino acids. CDR1 is MNHNS, CDR2 SASEGT, per germline. The CDR3 region has the DNA TGTGCCAGCAGACCGGACAGTCTCGGTAATGAAAAACTGTTTTTT. The encoded protein is CASRPDSLGNEKLFF.

V gene TRBV7-2 combines with J gene TRBJ2-5; 7 bases fit TRBD2. V lost 1 base and J lost 1; bases outside the gene matches: 6. Germline V gene data show CDR1 as SGHTA and CDR2 as FQGNSA. The CDR3 extends over 16 amino acids. The CDR3 bases are TGTGCCAGCAGCTTAGGAGCGGGACCGATCCAAGAGACCCAGTACTTC. Translated, it gives CASSLGAGPIQETQYF.

For this clonotype: Since a much larger clone is just one base distant, this may be a read error. The chain carries TRBV20-1 and TRBJ2-7; 8 positions match TRBD2. From germline, CDR1 is DFQATT and CDR2 SNEGSKA (reference sequence). The CDR3 covers 14 residues. Losses at the gene ends were 0 bases for V and 7 bases for J; bases not matched to a gene: 8. This CDR3 is CSARDRTSRNEQYF. CDR3 nucleotides: TGCAGTGCTAGAGATAGGACTAGCCGCAATGAGCAGTACTTC.

Note on this clonotype: At one end the junction does not follow the germline gene, possibly because of a read error. This sequence joins TRBV20-1 and TRBJ1-1; the match to TRBD1 covers 7 bases. This CDR3 has 14 residues. The V gene's germline CDR1 is DFQATT and CDR2 SNEGSKA (reference sequence). The DNA for the CDR3 is TGCAGTACTAGAGAGGCAGGGGGATTTACTGAAGCTTTCTTT. This codes for CSTREAGGFTEAFF.

This chain uses TRBV3-1 with TRBJ2-6; no definite D call. The CDR3 is 16 amino acids. With 1 base removed from V and 4 bases from J, the gap between germline ends came to 11 bases. Germline V gene lookup returns CDR1 LGHDT and CDR2 YNNKEL (reference sequence). The CDR3 sequence is CASSQGRCFGANVLTF. Written as DNA, the CDR3 is TGTGCCAGCAGCCAAGGAAGGTGCTTCGGGGCCAACGTCCTGACTTTC.

This clonotype occurred many times. The V and J genes are TRBV12-3 or TRBV12-4 and TRBJ1-6; D is unclear. Trimming removed 4 bases from V and 6 bases from J, with 16 bases in between. The CDR3 is 16 amino acids. This chain's CDR3 is CASSSFTQSPNSPLHF. The DNA for the CDR3 is TGTGCCAGCAGTTCTTTTACGCAGAGTCCTAATTCACCCCTCCACTTT.

Points on this clonotype: At one end the junction does not follow the germline gene, possibly because of a read error. The CDR3 loop reads CVSTAAGANVLTF. Written as DNA, the CDR3 is TGTGTCAGCACGGCAGCTGGGGCCAACGTCCTGACTTTC. This chain links TRBV6-5 with TRBJ2-6, with D unclear. The CDR3 has 13 residues. Germline CDR1 MNHEY, CDR2 SVGAGI.

The rearrangement joins TRBV6-1 to TRBJ2-1, with TRBD2 identical over 11 bases. Germline lookup yields CDR1 MNHNS and CDR2 SASEGT. The length of the CDR3 is 15 residues. Unmatched junction bases numbered 1, after V lost 0 bases and J lost 6 bases. Here the CDR3 reads CASSEASGGANEQFF. In nucleotides, the CDR3 is TGTGCCAGCAGTGAAGCTAGCGGGGGGGCCAATGAGCAGTTCTTC.

The chain employs TRBV7-9 and TRBJ2-3; D is possibly TRBD1 (6 bases). Between the trimmed V and J ends, which lost 5 bases and 2 bases, there was a span of 17 bases. This CDR3 region has 16 residues. From germline, CDR1 is SEHNR and CDR2 FQNEAQ (reference sequence). The CDR3 DNA reads TGTGCCAGCAGCCCACCGGCAGGACAGCCCACAGATACGCAGTATTTT. Its translation: CASSPPAGQPTDTQYF.

In its sample, this clonotype was seen once. J is TRBJ2-1 and V is TRBV6-1; TRBD1 matches at 7 bases. This CDR3 is built from 17 residues. Per the germline V gene, CDR1 is MNHNS and CDR2 is SASEGT. With V trimmed by 4 bases and J by 5 bases, 14 bases remained unmatched. This CDR3 reads CASSGTTGLGFHNEQFF. CDR3 bases: TGTGCCAGCAGTGGGACGACAGGGTTAGGCTTTCACAATGAGCAGTTCTTC.

Points on this clonotype: The junction departs from the called germline gene at one end, perhaps through a read error. The chain has TRBV10-3 and TRBJ2-1; 11 bases match TRBD2. CDR3 length equals 18 residues. Germline-derived CDR1 and CDR2 are ENHRY and SYGVKD. The CDR3 reads CAVSGSTSGRNGKNEQFF. For the CDR3, the DNA is TGTGCCGTCAGTGGATCCACTAGCGGGAGAAACGGGAAGAATGAGCAGTTCTTC.

This clonotype turned up a few times. The rearrangement joins TRBV6-2 or TRBV6-3 to TRBJ2-1, with D maybe TRBD2 (6 bases). Trimming pared 0 bases from V and 3 bases from J, leaving 12 bases between. The length of the CDR3 is 16 residues. CDR1 MNHEY and CDR2 SVGEGT come from the germline V gene. In DNA, the CDR3 is TGTGCCAGCAGTTACTCGCGGCGGGGCCACTACAATGAGCAGTTCTTC. It translates to CASSYSRRGHYNEQFF.

Ten or more counts support this clonotype. This chain uses TRBV29-1 with TRBJ2-5; TRBD2 matches 13 bases. With 4 bases clipped from V and 5 bases from J, the junction kept 7 bases outside the gene matches. Per germline, CDR1 SQVTM and CDR2 ANQGSEA. The CDR3 length is 15 residues. CDR3 bases: TGCAGCGTTGTAACTAGCGGGAGGGCCTATGAGACCCAGTACTTC. Protein product: CSVVTSGRAYETQYF.

The chain combines TRBV28 with TRBJ2-1; a weak D match, TRBD1 (8 bases). The length of the CDR3 is 13 residues. CDR1 MDHEN and CDR2 SYDVKM come from the germline V gene. The V end was cut by 6 bases, the J end by 9 bases, with 15 bases between. The CDR3 spells CASRPTGGAEQFF. In DNA form, the CDR3 reads TGTGCCAGCAGACCTACAGGGGGGGCTGAGCAGTTCTTC.

This clonotype occurred a few times. The V call is TRBV9, the J call TRBJ2-5, with 8 bases fitting TRBD2. The germline V gene has CDR1 SGDLS and CDR2 YYNGEE. The CDR3 spans 15 residues. The J segment lost 4 bases and the V segment lost 1 base, leaving 6 bases of the junction unmatched. The DNA of the CDR3 is TGTGCCAGCAGCGTAAACGGGACTAGAGTAGAGACCCAGTACTTC. This gives the protein CASSVNGTRVETQYF.

To note about this clonotype: At one boundary the junction diverges from the germline segment, which might be a read error. The chain has TRBV11-2 and TRBJ2-7; 9 bases are a match to TRBD1. CDR3 size: 15 residues. Germline V CDR1 and CDR2: SGHAT, FQNNGV. The CDR3 sequence is CTSSPSGQGRSEQYF. As DNA, the CDR3 is TGTACCAGCAGCCCGTCGGGACAGGGAAGAAGCGAGCAGTACTTC.

This rearrangement joins TRBV7-9 to TRBJ2-1; TRBD2 might be the D (6 bases). CDR1 is SEHNR, CDR2 FQNEAQ, per germline (reference sequence). With 3 bases removed from V and 0 bases from J, the gap between germline ends came to 9 bases. CDR3 size: 15 residues. This CDR3 is CASSFRESSYNEQFF. In DNA, the CDR3 is TGTGCCAGCAGCTTCCGGGAGAGCTCCTACAATGAGCAGTTCTTC.

The chain has TRBV12-5 and TRBJ2-3; TRBD1 agrees at 12 bases. The CDR3 covers 15 residues. V gave up 4 bases and J gave up 4 bases; unmatched junction bases: 3. Germline CDR1 reads LGHNT; CDR2 reads FRNRAP. The CDR3 DNA sequence: TGTGCTAGTGGTTCGGGACAGGGGGCTTCAGATACGCAGTATTTT. It encodes CASGSGQGASDTQYF.

The V gene is TRBV20-1, the J gene TRBJ2-1; 7 nucleotides line up with TRBD1. Germline V gene data show CDR1 as DFQATT and CDR2 as SNEGSKA (reference sequence). V was pared by 5 bases and J by 3 bases, with 10 bases of the junction left unmatched. This CDR3 has 15 residues. The CDR3 nucleotides are TGCAGTGCTCCGAGTTGGGACAGCCACTACAATGAGCAGTTCTTC. It codes for CSAPSWDSHYNEQFF.

The chain combines TRBV9 with TRBJ2-5; D perhaps matches TRBD1 (5 bases). This CDR3 is built from 15 residues. The germline V gene has CDR1 SGDLS and CDR2 YYNGEE. Trimming cost V 0 bases and J 4 bases, with 13 bases left between them. In nucleotides, the CDR3 is TGTGCCAGCAGCGTAGAAATGGGAAGGGGAGAGACCCAGTACTTC. Residues: CASSVEMGRGETQYF.

This clonotype was counted a few times. The chain employs TRBV20-1 and TRBJ2-1; TRBD2 aligns across 9 bases. The germline gives CDR1 DFQATT, CDR2 SNEGSKA (reference sequence). The length of the CDR3 is 12 residues. CDR3 DNA sequence: TGCGGGTCCAGCGGGAGGTACAATGAGCAGTTCTTC. Its protein product is CGSSGRYNEQFF.

The J gene is TRBJ2-3, the V gene TRBV9; 10 nucleotides match TRBD2. V gave up 0 bases and J gave up 5 bases; unmatched junction bases: 6. Germline V gene data show CDR1 as SGDLS and CDR2 as YYNGEE. There are 16 residues in the CDR3. The chain's CDR3 is CASSVEVASGRDTQYF. CDR3 coding DNA: TGTGCCAGCAGCGTAGAAGTTGCTAGCGGGAGAGATACGCAGTATTTT. The whole variable domain, filled in from reference TRBV9 and TRBJ2-3, reads DSGVTQTPKHLITATGQRVTLRCSPRSGDLSVYWYQQSLDQGLQFLIQYYNGEERAKGNILERFSAQQFPDLHSELNLSSLELGDSALYFCASSVEVASGRDTQYFGPGTRLTVL.